These 32 T cell receptor beta chains share one sample of origin, sequenced in a study of beta chain features in type 1 diabetes (dated by TCRdb to the late 2010s). Broader findings and caveats from the paper: In all four CD4+ subsets, TCRB CDR3 length was moderately but significantly shorter in type 1 diabetes patients.

These TCRs are of unknown antigen specificity. Libraries were built with the immunoSEQ multiplex PCR assay. The entire isolated RNA was reverse transcribed using the High Capacity cDNA Reverse Transcription Kit, and thus expressed TCRB transcripts were sequenced. TCRdb carries this immuneACCESS record with in-frame sequences only. Its versions omit some clonotypes, under half of them owing to an unresolved V gene in the studies checked, with the rest unexplained. This sample is represented by about 370,000 clones; over 8.5% of them were singletons. The ten largest clones take up about 0.6% of the sample. The sequenced sample was central memory CD4+ T cells from blood. All receptors come from a man younger than 40 with type 1 diabetes.

The chain is built from TRBV28 and TRBJ2-7, with a weak D call TRBD2 (7 bases). V dropped 6 bases and J dropped 1 base, with 16 bases sitting between them. This CDR3 contains 15 residues. CDR1 MDHEN and CDR2 SYDVKM come from the germline V gene. In DNA, the CDR3 is TGTGCCAGCAGGCTGCACGGGGGGCCTTCCTACGAGCAGTACTTC. It codes for CASRLHGGPSYEQYF.

A word on this clone: One end of the junction does not line up with germline, which may come from a read error. CDR3 DNA: TGTGCCATCAGTGAGTCCGGGACAGGCTTTGAAGCTTTCTTT. This codes for CAISESGTGFEAFF. This chain joins TRBV6-6 and TRBJ1-1; TRBD1 agrees at 8 bases. The CDR3 sequence is 14 residues long. Germline loops: CDR1 MNHNY, CDR2 SVGAGI (reference sequence).

This clone was found a few times. The chain joins TRBV5-1 to TRBJ2-7, with a weak D call TRBD2 (6 bases). Germline values: CDR1 SGHRS, CDR2 YFSETQ. This CDR3 spans 15 amino acids. V gave up 3 bases and J gave up 2 bases, with 15 bases separating them. The CDR3 loop is CASSSWLGGAYEQYF. The CDR3 coding sequence is TGCGCCAGCAGCTCTTGGCTGGGAGGTGCCTACGAGCAGTACTTC.

V usage is TRBV7-7 and J usage is TRBJ2-3; D not resolved. This CDR3 is 13 amino acids long. CDR1 is SSHAT and CDR2 is FNYEAQ in the germline V gene (reference sequence). Trimming pared 4 bases from V and 5 bases from J, leaving 10 bases between. The CDR3 nucleotides read TGTGCCAGCAGCTCAAACTGGGGAGATACGCAGTATTTT. Protein product: CASSSNWGDTQYF.

This clone was recorded a few times. This rearrangement joins TRBV27 to TRBJ2-7; 11 bases fit TRBD2. V gave up 5 bases and J gave up 6 bases; unmatched junction bases: 12. Germline V gives CDR1 MNHEY, CDR2 SMNVEV (reference sequence). The CDR3 is made up of 16 amino acids. The CDR3 DNA follows: TGTGCCAGCAGTGACTTCGGGACTAGCGGTAGGAGCGAGCAGTACTTC. Amino acid sequence: CASSDFGTSGRSEQYF.

This clone was detected only a few times. The CDR3 region has the DNA TGTGCCTGGAGTACGACTAGCGGGAGGGCCTACAATGAGCAGTTCTTC. This codes for CAWSTTSGRAYNEQFF. V gene TRBV30 combines with J gene TRBJ2-1; 14 nucleotides align to TRBD2. This CDR3 is built from 16 residues. Germline trimming cut 2 bases from V and 2 bases from J; bases unmatched to any gene: 2. Germline CDR1 reads GTSNPN; CDR2 reads SVGIG (reference sequence).

This clone was detected only a few times. The chain uses TRBV7-3 and TRBJ1-5, with 11 positions matching TRBD1. The ends lost 5 bases at V and 4 bases at J; junction bases unmatched: 4. The V gene's germline CDR1 is SGHTA and CDR2 FQGTGA. This CDR3 contains 15 residues. The CDR3 region has the DNA TGTGCCAGCAGCATGGACAGGGGGCAGAATCAGCCCCAGCATTTT. Its protein is CASSMDRGQNQPQHF.

The gene calls are TRBV18 and TRBJ1-2; the D is unclear. CDR3 length equals 14 residues. From germline, CDR1 is KGHSH and CDR2 LQKENI. V was shortened by 1 base and J by 7 bases, with 13 bases between the two germline ends. The CDR3 region has the DNA TGTGCCAGCTCACCACAAACGGCCAACCTTGGCTACACCTTC. Translation: CASSPQTANLGYTF.

This clone was seen more than once but under ten times. The V and J genes are TRBV18 and TRBJ1-5; TRBD1 matches at 7 bases. The CDR3 spans 15 residues. The J segment lost 7 bases and the V segment lost 3 bases, leaving 9 bases of the junction unmatched. Germline V gives CDR1 KGHSH, CDR2 LQKENI. The CDR3 nucleotides are TGTGCCAGCTCACCCATCACAGGGGACGGCCAGCCCCAGCATTTT. The encoded protein is CASSPITGDGQPQHF.

CDR3 protein: CASSLGLRSTYNEQFF. CDR3 nucleotides: TGTGCCAGCAGCTTGGGACTGCGGAGCACCTACAATGAGCAGTTCTTC. The chain carries TRBV7-3 and TRBJ2-1, with a tentative D call TRBD2 (6 bases). Looked up from germline, CDR1 is SGHTA and CDR2 is FQGTGA. The CDR3 is 16 residues long. V shed 3 bases and J shed 2 bases, with 14 bases lying between them.

The chain is built from TRBV28 and TRBJ1-1, with 7 bases lining up with TRBD1. CDR1 and CDR2 from the germline V gene are MDHEN and SYDVKM. The CDR3 totals 16 residues. J was trimmed by 1 base and V by 2 bases; bases with no gene match: 7. Here the CDR3 reads CASSLVGRDRNTEAFF. The CDR3 coding sequence is TGTGCCAGCAGTTTAGTGGGCCGGGACAGGAACACTGAAGCTTTCTTT. Full variable domain (remainder filled in from reference TRBV28 and TRBJ1-1): DVKVTQSSRYLVKRTGEKVFLECVQDMDHENMFWYRQDPGLGLRLIYFSYDVKMKEKGDIPEGYSVSREKKERFSLILESASTNQTSMYLCASSLVGRDRNTEAFFGQGTRLTVV.

The J gene is TRBJ2-7, the V gene TRBV29-1, with TRBD1 identical over 10 bases. The CDR3 consists of 11 residues. Germline trimming cut 5 bases from V and 6 bases from J; bases unmatched to any gene: 1. From germline, CDR1 is SQVTM and CDR2 ANQGSEA. The CDR3 sequence: CSVRTGGEQYF. In DNA, the CDR3 is TGCAGCGTTAGGACAGGGGGCGAGCAGTACTTC.

CDR3 bases: TGTGCCAGCATGGTCAGGGGGCGCTCAGTACAAGAGACCCAGTACTTC. The encoded protein is CASMVRGRSVQETQYF. The chain employs TRBV6-6 and TRBJ2-5; 8 bases fit TRBD1. The trim removed 7 bases at V and 2 bases at J, leaving 12 bases unmatched. Germline V lookup: CDR1 MNHNY, CDR2 SVGAGI (reference sequence). The CDR3 is made up of 16 amino acids.

The CDR3 DNA reads TGTGCCAGTAGGGACAGGGCGCTACACGAGCAGTACTTC. Translating it yields CASRDRALHEQYF. The chain carries TRBV19 and TRBJ2-7, with 8 nucleotides matching TRBD1. V was pared by 6 bases and J by 5 bases, with 6 bases of the junction left unmatched. In germline, CDR1 is LNHDA, CDR2 SQIVND (reference sequence). This CDR3 region has 13 residues. The full variable domain, in which reference TRBV19 and TRBJ2-7 provide the parts outside the CDR3, is DGGITQSPKYLFRKEGQNVTLSCEQNLNHDAMYWYRQDPGQGLRLIYYSQIVNDFQKGDIAEGYSVSREKKESFPLTVTSAQKNPTAFYLCASRDRALHEQYFGPGTRLTVT.

This clone has just a few counts. The rearrangement links TRBV5-1 to TRBJ2-6; the match to TRBD2 covers 12 bases. J gave up 1 base and V 2 bases, and 13 bases lay outside the gene matches. The CDR3 has 21 residues. Germline assignment: CDR1 SGHRS and CDR2 YFSETQ. The DNA of the CDR3 is TGCGCCAGCAGCTTATCAGGACTAGCGGGGTCCGATTGGTCTGGGGCCAACGTCCTGACTTTC. Translation: CASSLSGLAGSDWSGANVLTF. The whole variable domain, remainder taken from reference TRBV5-1 and TRBJ2-6, is KAGVTQTPRYLIKTRGQQVTLSCSPISGHRSVSWYQQTPGQGLQFLFEYFSETQRNKGNFPGRFSGRQFSNSRSEMNVSTLELGDSALYLCASSLSGLAGSDWSGANVLTFGAGSRLTVL.

This clone showed up just a few times. This chain connects TRBV2 to TRBJ2-7, with D possibly TRBD1 on 5 matching bases. The CDR3 has 13 residues. In germline, CDR1 is SNHLY, CDR2 FYNNEI. Trimming shortened V by 3 bases and J by 6 bases, and 12 bases separated the two germline ends. The CDR3 protein is CASSDYGQGEQYF. The CDR3 DNA reads as TGTGCCAGCAGTGATTATGGACAAGGCGAGCAGTACTTC.

Only a few counts were recorded for this clone. The rearrangement uses TRBV28 and TRBJ2-5, with D possibly being TRBD1 or TRBD2 (6 bases each). The assigned J gene may be wrong: the sequence end matches TRBJ2-7 better. This CDR3 spans 13 amino acids. Germline loops: CDR1 MDHEN, CDR2 SYDVKM. In nucleotides, the CDR3 is TGTGCCAGCACCGGGGGCCACCGCTACGAGCAGTACTTC. Its translation: CASTGGHRYEQYF.

This clone was recorded a few times. The chain joins TRBV30 to TRBJ1-1, with D unresolved. CDR1 and CDR2 from the germline V gene are GTSNPN and SVGIG (reference sequence). This CDR3 comprises 13 residues. V lost 0 bases and J lost 3, with 8 bases in between. The chain's CDR3 is CAWSVGWDTEAFF. CDR3 nucleotide sequence: TGTGCCTGGAGTGTGGGCTGGGACACTGAAGCTTTCTTT.

This clone has only a few counts. V gene TRBV7-2 combines with J gene TRBJ1-4; TRBD1 is a possible D gene (5 bases). This CDR3 is built from 14 residues. Per the germline V gene, CDR1 is SGHTA and CDR2 is FQGNSA. V lost 4 bases and J 8 bases, leaving 14 bases between the germline ends. The CDR3 DNA is TGTGCCAGCAGCTCCGGGACTTTAGGCGAAAAACTGTTTTTT. It yields the protein CASSSGTLGEKLFF.

This clone was recorded a few times. The V and J genes are TRBV5-6 and TRBJ1-5, with unresolved D. V was shortened by 3 bases and J by 6 bases, with 10 bases between the two germline ends. The CDR3 loop spans 13 amino acids. Germline V lookup: CDR1 SGHDT, CDR2 YYEEEE. CDR3 amino acids: CASSSSESQPQHF. The CDR3 nucleotides read TGTGCCAGCAGCTCCTCAGAGAGTCAGCCCCAGCATTTT.

There are a few counts of this clone. V usage is TRBV7-2 and J usage is TRBJ1-1; D is unclear. Germline lookup yields CDR1 SGHTA and CDR2 FQGNSA. Trimming stripped 6 bases from V and 4 bases from J, with 15 bases between. The length of the CDR3 is 14 residues. The CDR3, as DNA: TGTGCCAGCAGGGCCGGTAGGTTTGCCACTGAAGCTTTCTTT. Its translation is CASRAGRFATEAFF. The full variable domain, completed using reference TRBV7-2 and TRBJ1-1, is GAGVSQSPSNKVTEKGKDVELRCDPISGHTALYWYRQSLGQGLEFLIYFQGNSAPDKSGLPSDRFSAERTGGSVSTLTIQRTQQEDSAVYLCASRAGRFATEAFFGQGTRLTVV.

The chain couples TRBV5-6 to TRBJ1-1; D is possibly TRBD1 (6 bases). CDR1 is SGHDT, CDR2 YYEEEE, per germline. The germline V and J ends were trimmed by 4 bases and 2 bases, with 12 bases remaining between them. The CDR3 extends over 14 amino acids. Here the CDR3 reads CASSGTPANTEAFF. CDR3 nucleotide sequence: TGTGCCAGCAGCGGGACACCGGCCAACACTGAAGCTTTCTTT.

A remark on this clone: Other DNA sequences in this specimen translate into the identical CDR3. In DNA, the CDR3 is TGTGCCAGCTTGGGGAGGACAGATACGCAGTATTTT. Translation gives CASLGRTDTQYF. V gene TRBV28 combines with J gene TRBJ2-3; weak D call: TRBD2 (6 bases). The V gene's germline CDR1 is MDHEN and CDR2 SYDVKM. The CDR3 spans 12 residues. Trimming stripped 8 bases from V and 3 bases from J, with 9 bases between.

This clone was seen more than once but under ten times. The rearrangement uses TRBV6-5 and TRBJ1-1; D is possibly TRBD1 (6 bases). V was clipped by 5 bases and J by 1 base, with 11 bases between them. Germline V lookup: CDR1 MNHEY, CDR2 SVGAGI. This CDR3 is 14 amino acids long. The CDR3 bases are TGTGCCAGCAGTCGGAACAGGGCGAACACTGAAGCTTTCTTT. Translation: CASSRNRANTEAFF.

This clone was seen a few times. The chain joins TRBV30 to TRBJ1-4; 10 bases line up with TRBD1. CDR1 is GTSNPN, CDR2 SVGIG, per germline (reference sequence). The V gene end was trimmed by 4 bases and the J gene end by 7 bases; junction bases not matched to a gene: 6. The CDR3 extends over 14 amino acids. CDR3 in amino acids: CAWMTRTGGEKLFF. In DNA, the CDR3 is TGTGCCTGGATGACTAGGACAGGGGGTGAAAAACTGTTTTTT.

This clone was detected a few times. CDR3 coding DNA: TGTGCCAGCAGCTCACAGGGAGGAGGAGTCGGAGGTGAGCAGTTCTTC. This codes for CASSSQGGGVGGEQFF. The rearrangement uses TRBV7-8 and TRBJ2-1, with D tentatively TRBD1 or TRBD2 (6 bases each). CDR1 and CDR2 from the germline V gene are SGHVS and FQNEAQ. The CDR3 has 16 amino acids. Between the trimmed V and J ends, which lost 4 bases and 9 bases, there was a span of 22 bases.

This sequence joins TRBV11-2 and TRBJ1-5; D ambiguous. The CDR3 loop spans 14 amino acids. The germline V and J ends were trimmed by 10 bases and 1 base, with 14 bases remaining between them. The germline V gene encodes CDR1 SGHAT and CDR2 FQNNGV. The CDR3 DNA reads TGTGCCACCAACACGGGAGGAAGCAATCAGCCCCAGCATTTT. This translates into CATNTGGSNQPQHF.

This clone was seen a few times. The V gene is TRBV28, the J gene TRBJ2-1, with D perhaps matching TRBD2 (6 bases). Per the germline V gene, CDR1 is MDHEN and CDR2 is SYDVKM. The CDR3 is made up of 15 amino acids. Trimming removed 3 bases at V and 6 bases at J, with 15 bases between. CDR3 nucleotide sequence: TGTGCCAGCAGTTTTGTGGGGCGGGATGGCAATGAGCAGTTCTTC. It is translated as CASSFVGRDGNEQFF.

The chain employs TRBV6-5 and TRBJ2-1, with D uncertain. Per the germline V gene, CDR1 is MNHEY and CDR2 is SVGAGI. This CDR3 is 14 amino acids long. Trimming took off 4 bases at V and 6 bases at J, with 13 bases between the two ends. The chain's CDR3 is CASSWQSGPNEQFF. The CDR3 DNA reads TGTGCCAGCAGTTGGCAGTCTGGACCCAATGAGCAGTTCTTC.

In this sample, this clone turned up a few times. At one end the junction does not follow the germline gene, possibly because of a read error. Other nucleotide sequences from this sample produce the same CDR3. The CDR3 here is CAISEGLAGPQETQYF. The DNA of the CDR3 is TGTGCCATCAGTGAGGGACTAGCGGGTCCCCAAGAGACCCAGTACTTC. The chain recombines TRBV6-1 with TRBJ2-5; 12 positions match TRBD2. The CDR3 sequence is 16 residues long. CDR1 is MNHNS, CDR2 SASEGT, per germline.

This clone showed up many times. The rearrangement uses TRBV28 and TRBJ2-7; D gene unclear. The CDR3 has 12 residues. Between the trimmed V and J ends, which lost 5 bases and 4 bases, there was a span of 9 bases. Germline loops: CDR1 MDHEN, CDR2 SYDVKM. CDR3 amino acids: CASSDLGYEQYF. The CDR3 DNA is TGTGCCAGCAGTGACTTGGGGTACGAGCAGTACTTC.

This chain connects TRBV5-1 to TRBJ2-5, with TRBD1 identical over 7 bases. After removal of 1 base from V and 4 bases from J, the junction contained 10 bases not matched to a gene. Per germline, CDR1 SGHRS and CDR2 YFSETQ. The CDR3 is 16 amino acids. In nucleotides, the CDR3 is TGCGCCAGCAGCTTGTTAGGTTCAGGGGGTGGAGAGACCCAGTACTTC. Translation gives CASSLLGSGGGETQYF. Based on the CDR3 plus reference TRBV5-1 and TRBJ2-5, the full variable domain is KAGVTQTPRYLIKTRGQQVTLSCSPISGHRSVSWYQQTPGQGLQFLFEYFSETQRNKGNFPGRFSGRQFSNSRSEMNVSTLELGDSALYLCASSLLGSGGGETQYFGPGTRLLVL.